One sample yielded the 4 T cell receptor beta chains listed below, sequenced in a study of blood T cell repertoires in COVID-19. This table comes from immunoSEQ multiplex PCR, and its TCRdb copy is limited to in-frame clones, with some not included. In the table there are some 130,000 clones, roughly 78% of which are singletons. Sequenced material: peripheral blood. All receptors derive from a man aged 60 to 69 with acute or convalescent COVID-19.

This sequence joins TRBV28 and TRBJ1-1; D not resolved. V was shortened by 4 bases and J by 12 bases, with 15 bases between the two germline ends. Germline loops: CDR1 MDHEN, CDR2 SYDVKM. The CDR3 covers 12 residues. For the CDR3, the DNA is TGTGCCAGCAGTTCCCTCACAGTCGGAACTTTCTTT. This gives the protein CASSSLTVGTFF.

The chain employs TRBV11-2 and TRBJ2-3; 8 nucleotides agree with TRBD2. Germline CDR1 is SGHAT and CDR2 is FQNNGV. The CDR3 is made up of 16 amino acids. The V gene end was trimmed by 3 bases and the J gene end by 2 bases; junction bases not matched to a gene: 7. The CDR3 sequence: CASSFASGGYTDTQYF. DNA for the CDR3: TGTGCCAGCAGCTTCGCCTCGGGAGGGTACACAGATACGCAGTATTTT.

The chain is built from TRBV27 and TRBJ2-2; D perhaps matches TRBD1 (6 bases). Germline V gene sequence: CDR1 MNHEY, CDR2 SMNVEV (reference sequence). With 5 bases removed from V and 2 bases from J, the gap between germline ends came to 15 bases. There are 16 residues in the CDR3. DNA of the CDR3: TGTGCCAGCAGTCGGGGATCAGGGGTTAACACCGGGGAGCTGTTTTTT. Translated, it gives CASSRGSGVNTGELFF.

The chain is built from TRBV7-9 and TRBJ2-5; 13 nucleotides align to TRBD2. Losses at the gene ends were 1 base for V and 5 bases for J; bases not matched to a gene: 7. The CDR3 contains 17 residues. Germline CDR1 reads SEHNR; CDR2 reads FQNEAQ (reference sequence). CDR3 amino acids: CASSLGLAGGEGETQYF. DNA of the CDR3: TGTGCCAGCAGCTTAGGACTAGCGGGAGGTGAAGGCGAGACCCAGTACTTC.